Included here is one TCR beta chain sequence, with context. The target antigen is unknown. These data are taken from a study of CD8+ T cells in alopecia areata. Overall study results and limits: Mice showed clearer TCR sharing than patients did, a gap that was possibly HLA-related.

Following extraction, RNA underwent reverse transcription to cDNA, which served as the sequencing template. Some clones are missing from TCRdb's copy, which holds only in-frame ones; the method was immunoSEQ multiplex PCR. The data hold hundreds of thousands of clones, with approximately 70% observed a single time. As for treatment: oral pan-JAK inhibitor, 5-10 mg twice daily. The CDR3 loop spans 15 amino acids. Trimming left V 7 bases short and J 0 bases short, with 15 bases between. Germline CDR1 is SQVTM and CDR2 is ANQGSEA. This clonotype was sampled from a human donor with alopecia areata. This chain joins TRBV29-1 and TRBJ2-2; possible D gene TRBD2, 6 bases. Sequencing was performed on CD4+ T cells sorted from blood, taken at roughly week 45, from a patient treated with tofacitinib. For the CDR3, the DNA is TGCAGCGCCCTCGGACTAAAAGCGAACACCGGGGAGCTGTTTTTT. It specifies CSALGLKANTGELFF.